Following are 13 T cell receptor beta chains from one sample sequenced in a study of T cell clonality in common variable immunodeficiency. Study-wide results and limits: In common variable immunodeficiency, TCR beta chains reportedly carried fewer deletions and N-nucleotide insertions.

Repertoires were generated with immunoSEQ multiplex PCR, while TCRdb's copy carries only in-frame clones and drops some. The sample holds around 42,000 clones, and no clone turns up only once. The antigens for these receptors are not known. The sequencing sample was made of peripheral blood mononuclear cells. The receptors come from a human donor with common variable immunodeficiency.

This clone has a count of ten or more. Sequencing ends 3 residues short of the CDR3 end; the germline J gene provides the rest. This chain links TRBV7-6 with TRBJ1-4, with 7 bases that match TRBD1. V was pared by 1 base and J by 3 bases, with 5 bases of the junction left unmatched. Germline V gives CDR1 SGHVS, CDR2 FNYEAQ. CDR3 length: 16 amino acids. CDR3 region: CASSLERGLANEKLFF. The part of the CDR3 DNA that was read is TGTGCCAGCAGCTTAGAAAGGGGGCTGGCTAATGAAAAA.

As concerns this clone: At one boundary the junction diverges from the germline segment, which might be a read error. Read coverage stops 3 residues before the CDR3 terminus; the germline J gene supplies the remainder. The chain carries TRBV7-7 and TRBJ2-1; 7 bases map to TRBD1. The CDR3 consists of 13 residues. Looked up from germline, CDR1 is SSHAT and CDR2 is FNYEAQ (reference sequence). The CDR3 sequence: CASSSGTDNEQFF. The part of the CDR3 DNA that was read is TGTGCTAGCAGCTCGGGGACAGACAATGAG.

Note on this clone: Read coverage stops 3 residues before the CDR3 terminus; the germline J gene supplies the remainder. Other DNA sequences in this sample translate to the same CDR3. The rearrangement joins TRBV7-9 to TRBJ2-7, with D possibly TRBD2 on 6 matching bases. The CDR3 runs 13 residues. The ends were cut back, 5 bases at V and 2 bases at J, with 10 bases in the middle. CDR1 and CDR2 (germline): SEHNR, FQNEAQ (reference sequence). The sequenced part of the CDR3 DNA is TGTGCCAGCAGCCTCCCGGGGGCCTACGAG. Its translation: CASSLPGAYE. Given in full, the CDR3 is CASSLPGAYEQYF.

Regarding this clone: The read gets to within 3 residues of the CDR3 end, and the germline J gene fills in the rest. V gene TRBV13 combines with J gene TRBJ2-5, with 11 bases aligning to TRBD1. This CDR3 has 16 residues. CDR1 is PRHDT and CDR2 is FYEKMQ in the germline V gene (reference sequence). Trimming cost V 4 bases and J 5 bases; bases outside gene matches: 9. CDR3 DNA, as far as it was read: TGTGCCAGCAGCTGGGGACAGGGGGATTTTCGGGAGACC. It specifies CASSWGQGDFRET. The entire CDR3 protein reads CASSWGQGDFRETQYF. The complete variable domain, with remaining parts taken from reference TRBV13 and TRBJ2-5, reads AAGVIQSPRHLIKEKRETATLKCYPIPRHDTVYWYQQGPGQDPQFLISFYEKMQSDKGSIPDRFSAQQFSDYHSELNMSSLELGDSALYFCASSWGQGDFRETQYFGPGTRLLVL.

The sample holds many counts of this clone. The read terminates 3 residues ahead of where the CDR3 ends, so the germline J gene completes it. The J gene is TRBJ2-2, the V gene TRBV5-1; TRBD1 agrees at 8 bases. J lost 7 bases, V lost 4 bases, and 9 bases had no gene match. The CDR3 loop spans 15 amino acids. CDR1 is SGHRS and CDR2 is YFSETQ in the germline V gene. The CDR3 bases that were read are TGCGCCAGCAGCCCCGGACAGGGAAAGGGCGGGGAG. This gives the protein CASSPGQGKGGE. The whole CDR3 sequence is CASSPGQGKGGELFF.

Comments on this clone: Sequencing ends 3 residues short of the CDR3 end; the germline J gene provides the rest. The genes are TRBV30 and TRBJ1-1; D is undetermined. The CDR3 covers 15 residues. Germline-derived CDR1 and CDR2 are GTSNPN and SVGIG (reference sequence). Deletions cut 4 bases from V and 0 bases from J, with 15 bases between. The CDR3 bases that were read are TGTGCCTGGATCAGCGGCGGCGACATGAACACTGAA. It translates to CAWISGGDMNTE. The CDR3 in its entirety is CAWISGGDMNTEAFF.

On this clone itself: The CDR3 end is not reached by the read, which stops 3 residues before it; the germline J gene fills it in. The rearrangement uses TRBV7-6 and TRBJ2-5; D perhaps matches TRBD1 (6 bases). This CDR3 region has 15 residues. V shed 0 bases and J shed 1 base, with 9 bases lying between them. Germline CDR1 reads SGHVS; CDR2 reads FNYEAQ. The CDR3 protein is CASSLAGTPQETQYF. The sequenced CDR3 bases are TGTGCCAGCAGCTTAGCCGGGACACCCCAAGAGACC.

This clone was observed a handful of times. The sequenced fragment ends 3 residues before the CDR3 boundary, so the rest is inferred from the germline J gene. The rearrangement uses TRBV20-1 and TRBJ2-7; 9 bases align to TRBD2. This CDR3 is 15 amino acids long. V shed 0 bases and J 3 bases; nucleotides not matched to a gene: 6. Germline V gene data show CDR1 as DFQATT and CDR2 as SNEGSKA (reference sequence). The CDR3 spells CSARDNAGGNYEQYF. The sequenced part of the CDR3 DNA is TGCAGTGCTAGAGATAACGCGGGAGGGAACTACGAG.

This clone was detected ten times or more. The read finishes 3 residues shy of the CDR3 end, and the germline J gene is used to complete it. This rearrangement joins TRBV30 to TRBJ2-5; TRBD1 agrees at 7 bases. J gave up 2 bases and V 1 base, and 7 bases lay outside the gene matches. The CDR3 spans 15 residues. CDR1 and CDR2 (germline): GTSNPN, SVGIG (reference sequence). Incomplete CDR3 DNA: TGTGCCTGGAGTGCAGACAGGGTAATTCAAGAGACC. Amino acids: CAWSADRVIQET. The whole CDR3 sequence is CAWSADRVIQETQYF.

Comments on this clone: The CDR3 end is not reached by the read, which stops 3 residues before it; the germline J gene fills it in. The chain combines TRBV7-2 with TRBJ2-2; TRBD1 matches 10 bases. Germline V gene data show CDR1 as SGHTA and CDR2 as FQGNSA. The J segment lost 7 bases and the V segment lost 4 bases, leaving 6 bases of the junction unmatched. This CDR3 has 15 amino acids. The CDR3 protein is CASSSTGGRIGELFF. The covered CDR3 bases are TGTGCCAGCAGCTCGACAGGGGGCAGAATCGGGGAG.

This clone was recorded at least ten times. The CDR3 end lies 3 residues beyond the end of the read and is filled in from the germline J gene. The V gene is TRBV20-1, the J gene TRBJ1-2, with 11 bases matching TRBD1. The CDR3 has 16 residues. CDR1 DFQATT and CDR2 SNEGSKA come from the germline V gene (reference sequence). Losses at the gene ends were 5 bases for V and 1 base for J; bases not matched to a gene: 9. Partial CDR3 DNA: TGCAGTGCTTTGGCCCCCGGGACAGGGGGTAACTATGGC. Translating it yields CSALAPGTGGNYG. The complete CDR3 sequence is CSALAPGTGGNYGYTF.

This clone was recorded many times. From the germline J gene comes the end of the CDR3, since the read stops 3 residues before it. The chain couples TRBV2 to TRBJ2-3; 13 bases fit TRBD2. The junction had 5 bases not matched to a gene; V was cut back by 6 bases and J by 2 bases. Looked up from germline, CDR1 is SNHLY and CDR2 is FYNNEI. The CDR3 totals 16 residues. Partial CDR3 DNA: TGTGCCAGCAGGAGGGGACTAGCGGGGAACACAGATACG. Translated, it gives CASRRGLAGNTDT. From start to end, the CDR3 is CASRRGLAGNTDTQYF.

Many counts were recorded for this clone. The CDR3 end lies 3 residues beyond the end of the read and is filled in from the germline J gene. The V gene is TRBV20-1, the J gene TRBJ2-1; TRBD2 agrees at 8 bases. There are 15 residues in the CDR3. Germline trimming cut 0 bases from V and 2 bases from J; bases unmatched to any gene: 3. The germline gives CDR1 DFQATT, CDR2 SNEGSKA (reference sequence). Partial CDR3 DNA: TGCAGTGCTAGAGATATGCGGGGGGCCTACAATGAG. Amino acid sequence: CSARDMRGAYNE. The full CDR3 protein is CSARDMRGAYNEQFF.